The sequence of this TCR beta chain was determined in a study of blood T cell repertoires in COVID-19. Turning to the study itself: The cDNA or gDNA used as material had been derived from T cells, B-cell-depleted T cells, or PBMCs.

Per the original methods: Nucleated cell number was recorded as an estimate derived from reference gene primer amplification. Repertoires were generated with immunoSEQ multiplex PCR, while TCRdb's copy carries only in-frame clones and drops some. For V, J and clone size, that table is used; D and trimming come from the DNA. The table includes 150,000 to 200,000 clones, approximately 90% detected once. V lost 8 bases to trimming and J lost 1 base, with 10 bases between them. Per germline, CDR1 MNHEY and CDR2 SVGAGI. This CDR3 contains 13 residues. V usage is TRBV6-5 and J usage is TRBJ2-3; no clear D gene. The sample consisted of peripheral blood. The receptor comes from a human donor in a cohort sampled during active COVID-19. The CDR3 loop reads CASGRPGTDTQYF. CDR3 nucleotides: TGTGCCAGCGGTCGCCCGGGCACAGATACGCAGTATTTT.